These T cell receptor beta chains were read from a single sample in a study of T cells after yellow fever vaccination. TCRdb independently ran MiXCR on the 5' RACE reads; one entry per CDR3 protein. The table shows around 590,000 distinct CDR3 sequences, with approximately 13% occurring only once. The sample in question was PBMCs, obtained on the day of the yellow fever booster vaccination. All receptors derive from a young man who received the YFV17D yellow fever vaccine. Both conserved end residues are part of each CDR3. D genes are given only for firm matches. Size values are once, few and many counts, or a class for expanded clones, and some rows have none.

CDR3 protein,CDR3 DNA,J gene,clone size,V gene,D gene
CSVEGYKTSYNEQFF,TGCAGCGTTGAAGGATACAAGACCTCCTACAATGAGCAGTTCTTC,TRBJ2-1,many,TRBV29-1,-
CSAVAGGGTDTQYF,TGCAGTGCTGTAGCGGGAGGGGGCACAGATACGCAGTATTTT,TRBJ2-3,-,TRBV20-1,TRBD2
CASSYEGQLNEKLFF,TGTGCCAGCAGCTATGAGGGACAGCTGAATGAAAAACTGTTTTTT,TRBJ1-4,-,TRBV7-2,TRBD1
CAIRGEILNYGYTF,TGTGCCATCAGGGGAGAGATACTTAACTATGGCTACACCTTC,TRBJ1-2,-,TRBV10-3,-
CASSRGQGVEDEQFF,TGTGCCAGCAGCAGGGGACAGGGGGTTGAGGATGAGCAGTTCTTC,TRBJ2-1,-,TRBV9,TRBD1
CASSLSGAGETQYF,TGTGCCAGCAGTTTATCGGGGGCTGGAGAGACCCAGTACTTC,TRBJ2-5,many,TRBV28,-
CASGPGANVLTF,TGTGCCAGCGGCCCTGGGGCCAACGTCCTGACTTTC,TRBJ2-6,-,TRBV6-5,-
CSAPAGAAHEQYF,TGCAGTGCCCCAGCGGGAGCAGCCCACGAGCAGTACTTC,TRBJ2-7,few,TRBV20-1,TRBD2
CACSLELAGGSAIETQYF,TGTGCCTGCAGTTTAGAGCTAGCGGGAGGCTCAGCGATAGAGACCCAGTACTTC,TRBJ2-5,-,TRBV2,TRBD2
CATTVGLAGRETQYF,TGTGCCACCACCGTCGGACTAGCGGGCAGGGAGACCCAGTACTTC,TRBJ2-5,once,TRBV15,TRBD2
CSGLLALTGELFF,TGCAGCGGTCTACTAGCTCTCACCGGGGAGCTGTTTTTT,TRBJ2-2,-,TRBV29-1,-
CASSSGGTEETQYF,TGTGCCAGCAGCTCCGGTGGGACGGAAGAGACCCAGTACTTC,TRBJ2-5,few,TRBV5-4,-
CASRGRGGYTGELFF,TGTGCCAGCAGAGGCCGGGGAGGCTACACCGGGGAGCTGTTTTTT,TRBJ2-2,few,TRBV7-9,-
CSARGASGFYNEQFF,TGCAGTGCTAGAGGTGCTAGCGGATTTTACAATGAGCAGTTCTTC,TRBJ2-1,-,TRBV20-1,TRBD2
CASSLSTTSGSGTPYEQYF,TGTGCCAGCAGCTTATCCACGACTAGCGGGAGTGGAACCCCCTACGAGCAGTACTTC,TRBJ2-7,-,TRBV7-6,TRBD2
CASSSPEVMREGRDTQYF,TGCGCCAGCAGCTCCCCGGAGGTGATGCGGGAGGGCCGAGATACGCAGTATTTT,TRBJ2-3,-,TRBV5-1,TRBD2
CASSLGQGRAYGYTF,TGTGCCAGCAGTTTGGGACAGGGTAGAGCCTATGGCTACACCTTC,TRBJ1-2,few,TRBV28,TRBD1
CASSLASGTEAFF,TGTGCCAGCAGCTTAGCTTCGGGGACTGAAGCTTTCTTT,TRBJ1-1,many,TRBV7-9,-
CASSSSGPPTDTQYF,TGTGCCAGCAGCTCTAGCGGGCCTCCCACAGATACGCAGTATTTT,TRBJ2-3,many,TRBV6-1,TRBD2
CASSSLTGVNQPQHF,TGTGCCAGCAGTTCGCTTACAGGGGTCAATCAGCCCCAGCATTTT,TRBJ1-5,-,TRBV27,TRBD1
CASSPGSHEQFF,TGTGCCAGCAGTCCAGGGAGCCATGAGCAGTTCTTC,TRBJ2-1,many,TRBV12-3/TRBV12-4,-
CASSLQANSYEQYF,TGTGCCAGCAGTCTCCAGGCGAACTCCTACGAGCAGTACTTC,TRBJ2-7,few,TRBV6-5,-
CASSFFWESTDTQYF,TGTGCCAGCAGTTTTTTTTGGGAGAGCACAGATACGCAGTATTTT,TRBJ2-3,-,TRBV6-5,-
CASSVTSEITDTQYF,TGTGCCAGCAGCGTAACTAGCGAGATAACAGATACGCAGTATTTT,TRBJ2-3,-,TRBV3-1,TRBD2
CASSLLAGPTNEKLFF,TGTGCCAGCAGCTTACTCGCAGGGCCAACTAATGAAAAACTGTTTTTT,TRBJ1-4,-,TRBV7-6,-
CASSQESGVGGYTF,TGCGCCAGCAGCCAAGAATCAGGGGTGGGCGGCTACACCTTC,TRBJ1-2,many,TRBV4-3,-
CASSSGLPGGDEQFF,TGTGCCAGCAGCTCGGGCCTCCCGGGGGGAGATGAGCAGTTCTTC,TRBJ2-1,-,TRBV7-9,TRBD2
CASSGRDTHSISGRRPVRDTQYF,TGTGCCAGCAGCGGGAGGGACACCCATTCAATTAGCGGGAGACGCCCAGTTAGAGATACGCAGTATTTT,TRBJ2-3,few,TRBV9,TRBD2
CASSRLRQGALTPRSGELFF,TGTGCCAGCAGCCGGTTACGACAGGGAGCCCTGACCCCCCGTAGCGGGGAGCTGTTTTTT,TRBJ2-2,-,TRBV5-6,TRBD1
CASSQREGNEQFF,TGCGCCAGCAGCCAAAGGGAGGGCAATGAGCAGTTCTTC,TRBJ2-1,few,TRBV4-3,TRBD2
CASSPQTRTDTQYF,TGTGCCAGCAGCCCTCAGACTCGAACAGATACGCAGTATTTT,TRBJ2-3,few,TRBV14,-